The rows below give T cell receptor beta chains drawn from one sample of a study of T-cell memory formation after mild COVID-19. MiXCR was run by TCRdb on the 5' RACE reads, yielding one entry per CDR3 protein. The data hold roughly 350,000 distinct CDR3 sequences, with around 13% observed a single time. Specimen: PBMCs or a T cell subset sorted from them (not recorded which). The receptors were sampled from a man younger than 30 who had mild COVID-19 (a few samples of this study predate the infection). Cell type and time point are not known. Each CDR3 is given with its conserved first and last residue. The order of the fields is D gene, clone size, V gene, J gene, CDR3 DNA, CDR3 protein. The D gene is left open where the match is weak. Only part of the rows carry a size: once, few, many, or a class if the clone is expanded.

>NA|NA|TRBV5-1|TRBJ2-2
TGCGCCAGCAGCTTGGGGGGAGGACACGCGAACACCTGGGAGCTGTTTTTT
CASSLGGGHANTWELFF
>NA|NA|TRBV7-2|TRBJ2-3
TGTGCCAGCACTTCGTCGGTCTTTGACACGCAGTATTTT
CASTSSVFDTQYF
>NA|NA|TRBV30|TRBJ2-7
TGTGCCTGGACTCCGGGGGAGTACTACGAGCAGTACTTC
CAWTPGEYYEQYF
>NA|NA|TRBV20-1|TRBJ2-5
TGCAGTGCTAGAAAACGGGGGTTGGTGGAGACCCAGTACTTC
CSARKRGLVETQYF
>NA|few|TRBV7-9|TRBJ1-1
TGTGCCAGCAGCCGCTACACTGAAGCTTTCTTT
CASSRYTEAFF
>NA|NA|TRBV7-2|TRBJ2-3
TGTGCCAGCAGCTTTCCACTACAGCGGAGGGGCACAGATACGCAGTATTTT
CASSFPLQRRGTDTQYF
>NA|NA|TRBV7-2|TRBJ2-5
TGTGCCAGCAGCTCCCCATGGCAGTCCCGGGAGACCCAGTACTTC
CASSSPWQSRETQYF
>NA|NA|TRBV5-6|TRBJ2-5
TGTGCCAGCAGCTTGGTTGGACTGGGGACCCAAGAGACCCAGTACTTC
CASSLVGLGTQETQYF
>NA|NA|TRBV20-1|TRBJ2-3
TGCAGTGCCCGGGTCCGCACGCAGTATTTT
CSARVRTQYF
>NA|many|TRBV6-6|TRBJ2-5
TGTGCCAGCAGTTACCCCCCTCGGGGCGAGGAGACCCAGTACTTC
CASSYPPRGEETQYF
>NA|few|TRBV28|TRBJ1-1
TGTGCCAGCAAATGGGACCCTATGAACACTGAAGCTTTCTTT
CASKWDPMNTEAFF
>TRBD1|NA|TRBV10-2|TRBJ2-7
TGCGCCAGCCCCCGAGACAGGGACTACGAGCAGTACTTC
CASPRDRDYEQYF
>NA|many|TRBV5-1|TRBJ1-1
TGCGCCAGCAGCTTCGTACGGGACACTGAAGCTTTCTTT
CASSFVRDTEAFF
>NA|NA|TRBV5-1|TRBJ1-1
TGCGCCAGCAGCTCGGGGGCTGGTTGGGGAACTGAAGCTTTCTTT
CASSSGAGWGTEAFF
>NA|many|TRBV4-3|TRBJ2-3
TGCGCCAGCAGCCAAGTGGGCGCAGATACGCAGTATTTT
CASSQVGADTQYF
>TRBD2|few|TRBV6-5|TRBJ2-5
TGTGCCAGCAGAAACGGGGGACTAGCGGGGGGTCAAAAAGAGACCCAGTACTTC
CASRNGGLAGGQKETQYF
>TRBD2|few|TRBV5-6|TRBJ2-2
TGTGCCAGCAGCTTCCCCGGGAGGATTGGCGGGGAGCTGTTTTTT
CASSFPGRIGGELFF
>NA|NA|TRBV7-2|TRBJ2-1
TGTGCCAGCAGCTTAGGGAGGGTAGGTGAGCAGTTCTTC
CASSLGRVGEQFF
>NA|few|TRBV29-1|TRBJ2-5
TGCAGCGCCGAGGGGGAGGGAGAGACCCAGTACTTC
CSAEGEGETQYF
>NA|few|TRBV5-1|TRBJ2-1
TGCGCCAGCAGCTTGCGGGAGTATGAGCAGTTCTTC
CASSLREYEQFF
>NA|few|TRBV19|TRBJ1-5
TGTGCCAGTAGTATAGTGTGGGCCCCCAATCAGCCCCAGCATTTT
CASSIVWAPNQPQHF
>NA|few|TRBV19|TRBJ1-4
TGTGCCAGTACCCAAGGACACCGTAATGAAAAACTGTTTTTT
CASTQGHRNEKLFF
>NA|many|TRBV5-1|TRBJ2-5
TGCGCCAGCAGCTTGCTTTCCCACCAAGAGACCCAGTACTTC
CASSLLSHQETQYF
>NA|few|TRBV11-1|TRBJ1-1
TGTGCCACCAGAACGGGTACTGAAGCTTTCTTT
CATRTGTEAFF
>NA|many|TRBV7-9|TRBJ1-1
TGTGCCAGCAGCTTAGCGGTGTACACTGAAGCTTTCTTT
CASSLAVYTEAFF
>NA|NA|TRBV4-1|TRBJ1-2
TGCGCCAGCAGCCAAGCCCCCTCCTCGGGGCTCGTCTATGGCTACACCTTC
CASSQAPSSGLVYGYTF
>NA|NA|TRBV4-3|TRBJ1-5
TGCGCCAGCAGCCAAGATAGGGGGTTGGGGGATCAGCCCCAGCATTTT
CASSQDRGLGDQPQHF
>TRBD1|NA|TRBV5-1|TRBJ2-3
TGCGCCAGCAGCACGGGGGGGACAGGGGGTCCCCGCACAGATACGCAGTATTTT
CASSTGGTGGPRTDTQYF
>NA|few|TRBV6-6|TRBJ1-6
TGTGCCAGCAGTTTAGGGGTTGCTTCACCCCTCCACTTT
CASSLGVASPLHF
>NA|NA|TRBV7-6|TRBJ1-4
TGTGCCAGCAGCTTAAGGAACGTGCAGATGGCGGAAAAACTGTTTTTT
CASSLRNVQMAEKLFF
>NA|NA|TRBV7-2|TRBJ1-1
TGTGCCAGCAGCTTTGGGGGTCCTACTGAGGGGGCTTTCTTT
CASSFGGPTEGAFF
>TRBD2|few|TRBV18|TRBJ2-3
TGTGCCAGCTCACCCCCGGCGGGGGGAGGGGGCACAGATACGCAGTATTTT
CASSPPAGGGGTDTQYF
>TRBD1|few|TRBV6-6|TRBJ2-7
TGTGCCAGCAGTTACCGACAGGGGTTAACCTACGAGCAGTACTTC
CASSYRQGLTYEQYF
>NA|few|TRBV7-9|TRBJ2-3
TGTGCCAGCAGCTTACCCAGGGGTCTCGACACAGATACGCAGTATTTT
CASSLPRGLDTDTQYF
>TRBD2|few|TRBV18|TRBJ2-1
TGTGCCAGCTCCCTCGCGGGGGGCGGAAAGGACAATGAGCAGTTCTTC
CASSLAGGGKDNEQFF
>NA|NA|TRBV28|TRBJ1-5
TGTGCCAGCCGAGAAGGGTCGTATAGCAATCAGCCCCAGCATTTT
CASREGSYSNQPQHF
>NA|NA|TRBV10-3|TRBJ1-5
TGTGCCATCGGCAGGGAAGATCAGCCCCAGCATTTT
CAIGREDQPQHF
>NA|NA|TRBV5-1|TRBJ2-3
TGCGCCAGCAACACCCCCGGGGGCACAGATACGCAGTATTTT
CASNTPGGTDTQYF
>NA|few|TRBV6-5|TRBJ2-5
TGTGCCAGCATCTTAGCGGTGCCCCCCCAAGAGACCCAGTACTTC
CASILAVPPQETQYF
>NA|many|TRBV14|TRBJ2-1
TGTGCCAGCAGCCCCCTTGGGTGGGGGCTGGATGAGCAGTTCTTC
CASSPLGWGLDEQFF
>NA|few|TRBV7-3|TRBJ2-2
TGTGCCAGCAGATCTCCGGGACACCCGAACACCGGGGAGCTGTTTTTT
CASRSPGHPNTGELFF
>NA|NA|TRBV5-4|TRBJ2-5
TGTGCCAGCAGCTTTTGGGGCCAAGAGACCCAGTACTTC
CASSFWGQETQYF